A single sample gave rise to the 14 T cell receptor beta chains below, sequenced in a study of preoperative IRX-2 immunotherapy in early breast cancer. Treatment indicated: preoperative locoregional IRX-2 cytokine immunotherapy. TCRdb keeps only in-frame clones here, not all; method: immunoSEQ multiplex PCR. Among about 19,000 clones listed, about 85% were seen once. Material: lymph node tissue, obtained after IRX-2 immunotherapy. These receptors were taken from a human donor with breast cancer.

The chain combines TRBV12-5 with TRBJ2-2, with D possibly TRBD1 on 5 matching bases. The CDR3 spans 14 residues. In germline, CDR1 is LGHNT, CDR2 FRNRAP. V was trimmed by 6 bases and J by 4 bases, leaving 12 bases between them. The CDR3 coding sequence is TGTGCTAGTGGCCCACCTGACAGCACCGGGGAGCTGTTTTTT. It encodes CASGPPDSTGELFF. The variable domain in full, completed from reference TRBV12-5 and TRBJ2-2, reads DARVTQTPRHKVTEMGQEVTMRCQPILGHNTVFWYRQTMMQGLELLAYFRNRAPLDDSGMPKDRFSAEMPDATLATLKIQPSEPRDSAVYFCASGPPDSTGELFFGEGSRLTVL.

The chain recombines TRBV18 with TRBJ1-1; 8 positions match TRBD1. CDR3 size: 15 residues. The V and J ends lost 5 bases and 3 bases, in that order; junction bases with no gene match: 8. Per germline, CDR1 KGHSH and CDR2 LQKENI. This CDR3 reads CASSTKQGVDTEAFF. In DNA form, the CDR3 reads TGTGCCAGCTCAACTAAACAGGGGGTCGACACTGAAGCTTTCTTT.

The CDR3 here is CASSPTGDGPLHF. CDR3 DNA sequence: TGTGCCAGCAGTCCGACAGGGGACGGACCCCTCCACTTT. This chain links TRBV9 with TRBJ1-6; 8 positions agree with TRBD1. The J segment lost 12 bases and the V segment lost 5 bases, leaving 7 bases of the junction unmatched. Germline V CDR1 and CDR2: SGDLS, YYNGEE. The CDR3 totals 13 residues.

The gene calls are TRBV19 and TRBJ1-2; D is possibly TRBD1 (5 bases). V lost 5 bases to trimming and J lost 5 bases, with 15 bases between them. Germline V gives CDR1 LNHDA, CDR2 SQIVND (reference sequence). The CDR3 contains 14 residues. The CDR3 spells CASSVRGRDYGYTF. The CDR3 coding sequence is TGTGCCAGTAGTGTAAGGGGACGAGATTATGGCTACACCTTC.

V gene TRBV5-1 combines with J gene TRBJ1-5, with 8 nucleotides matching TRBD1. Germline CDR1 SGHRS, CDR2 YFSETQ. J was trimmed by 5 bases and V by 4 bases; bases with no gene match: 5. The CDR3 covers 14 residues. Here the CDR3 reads CASSPGQGDQPQHF. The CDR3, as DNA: TGCGCCAGCAGCCCAGGACAGGGAGATCAGCCCCAGCATTTT.

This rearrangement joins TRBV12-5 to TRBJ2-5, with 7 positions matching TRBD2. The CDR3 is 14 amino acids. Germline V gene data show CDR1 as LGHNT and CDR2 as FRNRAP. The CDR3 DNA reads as TGTGCCAGCCAATGGGGCGGGAGAGGAGAGACCCAGTACTTC. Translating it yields CASQWGGRGETQYF.

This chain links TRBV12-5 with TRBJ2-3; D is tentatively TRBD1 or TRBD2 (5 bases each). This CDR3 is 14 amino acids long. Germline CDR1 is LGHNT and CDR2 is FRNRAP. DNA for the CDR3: TGTGCCAGCTGCCGGGACCTGAACACAGATACGCAGTATTTT. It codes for CASCRDLNTDTQYF.

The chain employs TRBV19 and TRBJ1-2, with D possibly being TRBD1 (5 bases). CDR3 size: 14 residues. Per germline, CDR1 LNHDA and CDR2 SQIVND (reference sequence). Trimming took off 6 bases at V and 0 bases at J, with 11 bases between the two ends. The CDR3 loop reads CASRRDVANYGYTF. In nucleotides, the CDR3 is TGTGCCAGTAGGAGGGACGTTGCTAACTATGGCTACACCTTC.

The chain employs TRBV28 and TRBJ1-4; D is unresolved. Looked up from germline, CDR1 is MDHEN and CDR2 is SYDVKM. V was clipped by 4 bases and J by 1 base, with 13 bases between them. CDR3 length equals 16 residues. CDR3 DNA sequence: TGTGCCAGCAGTTCCCCTGGCGGGGAAACTAATGAAAAACTGTTTTTT. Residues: CASSSPGGETNEKLFF.

CDR3: CASSTPGQGAGHEAFF. The CDR3 coding sequence is TGTGCCAGCAGTACCCCGGGACAGGGGGCGGGACATGAAGCTTTCTTT. The rearrangement links TRBV6-8 to TRBJ1-1; 12 nucleotides match TRBD1. Per the germline V gene, CDR1 is MNHGY and CDR2 is SAAAGT. The CDR3 loop spans 16 amino acids. V trimming: 5 bases; J trimming: 7 bases; junction bases outside the gene matches: 11.

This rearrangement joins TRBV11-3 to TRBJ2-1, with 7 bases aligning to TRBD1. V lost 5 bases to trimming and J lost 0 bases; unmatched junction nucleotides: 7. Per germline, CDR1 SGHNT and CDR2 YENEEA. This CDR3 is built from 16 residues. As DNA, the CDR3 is TGTGCCAGCAGCCGCCAGGGGGAAAGCTCCTACAATGAGCAGTTCTTC. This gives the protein CASSRQGESSYNEQFF.

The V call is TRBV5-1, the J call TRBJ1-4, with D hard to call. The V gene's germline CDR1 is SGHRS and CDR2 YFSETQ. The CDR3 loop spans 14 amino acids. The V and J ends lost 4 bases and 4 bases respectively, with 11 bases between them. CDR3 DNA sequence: TGCGCCAGCAGCCTTGATCCCTATAATGAAAAACTGTTTTTT. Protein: CASSLDPYNEKLFF.

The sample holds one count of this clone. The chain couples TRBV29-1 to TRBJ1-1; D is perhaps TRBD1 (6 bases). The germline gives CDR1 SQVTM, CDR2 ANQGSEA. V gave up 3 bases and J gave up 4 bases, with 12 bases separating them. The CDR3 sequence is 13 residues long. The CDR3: CSVETGTRTEAFF. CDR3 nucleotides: TGCAGCGTTGAGACAGGTACACGCACTGAAGCTTTCTTT.

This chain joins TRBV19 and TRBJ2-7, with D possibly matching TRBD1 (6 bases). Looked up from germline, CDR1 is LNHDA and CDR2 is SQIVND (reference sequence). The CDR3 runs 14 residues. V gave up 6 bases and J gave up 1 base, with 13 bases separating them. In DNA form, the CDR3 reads TGTGCCAGTAGGGTGACAGGTGGTTCCTACGAGCAGTACTTC. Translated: CASRVTGGSYEQYF.